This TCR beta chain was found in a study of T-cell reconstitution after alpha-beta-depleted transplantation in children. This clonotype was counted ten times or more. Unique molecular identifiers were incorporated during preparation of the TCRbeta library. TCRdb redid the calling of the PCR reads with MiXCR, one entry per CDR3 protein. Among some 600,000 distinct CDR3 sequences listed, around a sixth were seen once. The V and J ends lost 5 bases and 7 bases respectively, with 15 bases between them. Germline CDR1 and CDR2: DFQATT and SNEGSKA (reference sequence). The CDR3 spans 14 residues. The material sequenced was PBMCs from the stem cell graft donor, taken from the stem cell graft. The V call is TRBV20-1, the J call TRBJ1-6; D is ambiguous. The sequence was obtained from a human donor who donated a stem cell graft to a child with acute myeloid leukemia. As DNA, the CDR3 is TGCAGTGCTTCCCCCAGGCTAGAGAATTCACCCCTCCACTTT. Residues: CSASPRLENSPLHF.